What follows is one T cell receptor beta chain and its context. This clonotype has at least ten counts. Its antigen is currently not known. No much larger clone exists at a distance of one base, and base qualities are not known. From the cysteine up to the phenylalanine, the CDR3 has a length of 16 residues. This entry keeps only the CDR3 DNA: 48 bases, framed from base 1. In the germline V gene, CDR1 corresponds to SGHTA and CDR2 to FQGTGA. V sheds 1 base and J sheds 1 base, leaving 10 bases between their ends. Patients with uncontrolled infections, other autoimmune diseases, pregnancy or lactation were excluded. Diagnoses relied on clinical symptoms, serum thyroxine and TRAb, thyroid ultrasound and orbital computed tomography. Trizol reagent was used to extract total RNA, and RNA quality was then checked on an Agilent 2100 Bioanalyzer. These data belong to a study of T cells in Graves' hyperthyroidism and ophthalmopathy (dated by TCRdb to about 2019). About the full investigation: To identify distinguishing TCR V-J signatures, a discovery cohort of about a hundred patients was used, comprising 40 to 45 with Graves' ophthalmopathy and around 57 with stable Graves' hyperthyroidism. Prospective prediction of ophthalmopathy was tested in an independent validation cohort of 18 to 20 hyperthyroidism patients and 17 patients who later progressed to ophthalmopathy. For training and testing, the 100 or so patients in the discovery cohort were randomly divided in a 7:3 ratio. Thyroid tissue and blood T-cell repertoires from about six Graves' hyperthyroidism patients were also compared in the study. After blood sampling, hyperthyroidism patients were treated with methimazole at a starting dose of 30 mg daily, and ophthalmopathy patients were treated with high-dose intravenous methylprednisolone. The paper reports TCR Vbeta CDR3 sequencing of 140 or so peripheral blood samples: 43 ophthalmopathy, 75 to 80 hyperthyroidism and approximately 17 progressor patients.

The paper as a whole reports these results and caveats: In validation, progression to ophthalmopathy was predicted by the model with around 70% sensitivity and 72.22% specificity, a median of approximately 6.5 months before onset. In cross-validation, a model built on a 13 V-J signature told ophthalmopathy apart from stable hyperthyroidism with 85% to 90% sensitivity and roughly 81% specificity, and in testing the same model reached 80%/75%. Sample size was not statistically predetermined, and blinding of investigators to group allocation was not performed. Blood samples also contained most of the expanded thyroid clonotypes (frequency above 0.001), which suggests that blood repertoires may reflect thyroid immune responses.

The TCR beta CDR3 regions were amplified from the RNA transcripts. For the first round of RT-PCR on the TCR CDR3, the HTBI primer set was used together with the Qiagen OneStep RT-PCR kit. Libraries were constructed in a second round of multiplex PCR, after which size selection and purification were carried out. Sequencing of the libraries was done on an Illumina HiSeq2000 using paired-end 100 bp reads. Processing in the source paper ran as follows. Raw data were processed with SOAPnuke, discarding reads with adapters, uncalled bases, mean Phred below 15, or no exact constant-primer or identifier match. COPE v1.2.5 was used to merge high-quality paired reads, and clonotypes were defined as unique nucleotide sequences. MiTCR v1.1 was used to align clonotypes to the IMGT TRBV, TRBD and TRBJ reference segments. Analysis was restricted to V-J combinations with a frequency above 0.0001, which covered 98% to 99.2% of repertoires. The TCS score was defined as F50 (clonal expansion) divided by E x V (chaos), with BLOSUM62-based TCRdist calculated between CDR3 peptides within each V-J. Welch's t-statistics and random forest reduced 500 to 650 V-J features to 13, which were used in a naive Bayes classifier (R e1071). The Morisita-Horn index was used to measure how similar the thyroid and blood repertoires were. TCRdb reanalyzed the raw reads on its own, using fastp at Q25 for trimming and MiXCR for clone calling, and kept in-frame beta chains. Each entry merges the rows of one CDR3 protein and shows their most common DNA and genes. The authors' filters were not applied to this entry. A total of about 570,000 distinct CDR3 sequences appear in this sample, 46% of them only once. Around a fifth of the sample rests with the top ten.

The source is an adult woman with Graves' disease, either hyperthyroidism or ophthalmopathy (not recorded which). The chain couples TRBV7-3 to TRBJ2-2; TRBD1 could be the D gene, as 5 bases match. The sequencing input was peripheral blood or thyroid tissue (not recorded which). The nucleotides read TGTGCCAGCAGCTTAATTCGGACAAGGAACACCGGGGAGCTGTTTTTT. This gives the protein CASSLIRTRNTGELFF.